The rows below give T cell receptor beta chains drawn from one sample of a study of blood T cell repertoires in COVID-19. Clones were sequenced by immunoSEQ multiplex PCR, and TCRdb holds only the in-frame ones, with some missing. The table includes about 150,000 clones, less than 90% detected once. Input material: peripheral blood. The receptors were sampled from a woman in her seventies with acute or convalescent COVID-19. The CDR3 runs from the conserved cysteine through the conserved F or W. A D gene is named only where the DNA matches it firmly. The size entry is marked missing in some rows and otherwise reads once, few, many or a size class.

J | size | D | V | CDR3 | DNA
TRBJ1-5 | - | TRBD1 | TRBV7-2 | CASSTRTGGAGNQPQHF | TGTGCCAGCAGCACCAGGACAGGGGGCGCGGGCAATCAGCCCCAGCATTTT
TRBJ2-7 | - | - | TRBV9 | CASSVHGGGPYEQYF | TGTGCCAGCAGCGTCCACGGAGGAGGGCCCTACGAGCAGTACTTC
TRBJ2-2 | - | TRBD2 | TRBV6-5 | CASRRGGRGTGELFF | TGTGCCAGCAGGCGGGGGGGGAGAGGCACCGGGGAGCTGTTTTTT
TRBJ2-5 | few | - | TRBV5-6 | CASSLAAGRKTQYF | TGTGCCAGCAGCTTGGCCGCGGGTAGGAAGACCCAGTACTTC
TRBJ1-5 | - | - | TRBV5-1 | CASSFGGTGQPQHF | TGCGCCAGCAGCTTCGGAGGGACGGGTCAGCCCCAGCATTTT
TRBJ2-3 | - | - | TRBV20-1 | CSASKAGFTDTQYF | TGCAGTGCTAGTAAGGCGGGATTCACAGATACGCAGTATTTT
TRBJ2-5 | - | TRBD2 | TRBV7-6 | CASSPWGLAGRRGTQYF | TGTGCCAGCAGCCCATGGGGACTAGCGGGGCGGCGAGGGACCCAGTACTTC
TRBJ1-2 | - | - | TRBV6-5 | CASSYSPRADYGYTF | TGTGCCAGCAGTTACTCACCGCGGGCGGACTATGGCTACACCTTC
TRBJ2-5 | - | TRBD2 | TRBV29-1 | CSGGTTQETQYF | TGCAGCGGGGGGACTACCCAAGAGACCCAGTACTTC
TRBJ2-7 | few | - | TRBV4-1 | CASSQARTAEGGYEQYF | TGCGCCAGCAGCCAAGCGCGAACAGCGGAGGGAGGCTACGAGCAGTACTTC
TRBJ2-2 | - | - | TRBV28 | CASSFGVGELFF | TGTGCCAGCAGTTTCGGGGTCGGGGAGCTGTTTTTT
TRBJ2-7 | - | TRBD2 | TRBV5-1 | CASSRSKGLAGGASYEQYF | TGCGCCAGCAGCCGCAGCAAAGGACTAGCGGGAGGTGCGTCCTACGAGCAGTACTTC
TRBJ2-7 | - | TRBD2 | TRBV6-5 | CASSLGTSDYEQYF | TGTGCCAGCAGTCTCGGGACTAGCGACTACGAGCAGTACTTC
TRBJ2-2 | - | - | TRBV27 | CASSFGTRNTGELFF | TGTGCCAGCAGTTTTGGGACACGGAACACCGGGGAGCTGTTTTTT
TRBJ2-6 | - | - | TRBV2 | CASSREGASGANVLTF | TGTGCCAGCAGCCGAGAAGGAGCCTCTGGGGCCAACGTCCTGACTTTC
TRBJ1-1 | - | - | TRBV11-1 | CASSLLSRIKTDEAFF | TGTGCCAGCAGCTTGTTGAGTAGAATAAAGACTGATGAAGCTTTCTTT
TRBJ2-5 | - | - | TRBV24-1 | CATSDPGRGPRSETQYF | TGTGCCACCAGTGATCCGGGTAGGGGTCCTAGGAGCGAGACCCAGTACTTC
TRBJ2-7 | few | TRBD2 | TRBV6-6 | CASSPAGGFSYEQYF | TGTGCCAGCAGCCCAGCGGGAGGGTTCTCCTACGAGCAGTACTTC
TRBJ1-5 | - | - | TRBV19 | CATTGAGKNQPQHF | TGTGCCACCACTGGGGCAGGAAAAAATCAGCCCCAGCATTTT
TRBJ1-1 | - | - | TRBV7-9 | CASSLLATEAFF | TGTGCCAGCAGCTTACTGGCTACTGAAGCTTTCTTT
TRBJ1-2 | - | TRBD1 | TRBV6-6 | CASSYPRTGGDGYTF | TGTGCCAGCAGTTACCCCCGGACAGGGGGCGATGGCTACACCTTC
TRBJ2-7 | - | - | TRBV11-2 | CASSHESTGNYF | TGTGCCAGCAGCCACGAGAGTACAGGGAATTACTTC
TRBJ1-6 | - | TRBD1 | TRBV4-2 | CASSQDWVWTGGYSPLHF | TGTGCCAGCAGCCAAGATTGGGTCTGGACAGGGGGATATTCACCCCTCCACTTT
TRBJ2-5 | - | TRBD1 | TRBV2 | CASRRQGETQYF | TGTGCCAGCAGGCGACAGGGGGAGACCCAGTACTTC
TRBJ2-1 | - | TRBD2 | TRBV4-1 | CASSQDRTSGVVF | TGCGCCAGCAGCCAAGACAGGACTAGCGGAGTAGTCTTC
TRBJ1-2 | few | - | TRBV5-4 | CASSLVGRGDGYTF | TGTGCCAGCAGCTTGGTCGGGAGGGGAGATGGCTACACCTTC
TRBJ1-5 | - | - | TRBV6-2/TRBV6-3 | CASSGQSNQPQHF | TGTGCCAGCAGCGGACAAAGCAATCAGCCCCAGCATTTT
TRBJ2-1 | - | TRBD2 | TRBV7-9 | CATYIAGDTQFF | TGTGCCACCTATATAGCGGGAGATACGCAGTTCTTC
TRBJ2-5 | - | TRBD2 | TRBV7-8 | CASSLLTSGRYGETQYF | TGTGCCAGCAGCTTACTGACTAGCGGGAGATATGGGGAGACCCAGTACTTC
TRBJ1-1 | - | TRBD1 | TRBV27 | CASSRTLQGSWTEAFF | TGTGCCAGCAGCCGGACGTTACAGGGGTCGTGGACTGAAGCTTTCTTT
TRBJ2-3 | - | TRBD1 | TRBV12-3/TRBV12-4 | CASKAGGIDTQYF | TGTGCCAGCAAGGCAGGGGGCATTGATACGCAGTATTTT
TRBJ2-7 | once | - | TRBV4-2 | CASSLGLFDYEQYF | TGTGCCAGCAGCCTCGGACTATTTGACTACGAGCAGTACTTC
TRBJ2-7 | - | TRBD2 | TRBV29-1 | CSVWGTSSYEQYF | TGCAGCGTTTGGGGGACTAGTTCGTACGAGCAGTACTTC
TRBJ1-1 | - | - | TRBV5-1 | CASSLNPGNTEAFF | TGCGCCAGCAGCTTAAACCCCGGGAACACTGAAGCTTTCTTT
TRBJ1-1 | once | - | TRBV21-1 | CASSTTGIPGGAFF | TGTGCCAGCAGCACCACAGGGATCCCGGGAGGGGCTTTCTTT
TRBJ1-5 | - | - | TRBV4-1 | CASSQGKRSVSNQPQHF | TGCGCCAGCAGCCAAGGCAAGAGGTCAGTTAGCAATCAGCCCCAGCATTTT
TRBJ2-7 | - | - | TRBV6-5 | CASSYRAGSPYEQYF | TGTGCCAGCAGTTACCGGGCCGGGAGCCCCTACGAGCAGTACTTC
TRBJ1-5 | once | - | TRBV6-6 | CASTSAGLYSNQPQHF | TGTGCCAGCACCTCCGCGGGGCTGTATAGCAATCAGCCCCAGCATTTT
TRBJ1-5 | - | - | TRBV6-2/TRBV6-3 | CASSSWGRHSNQPQHF | TGTGCCAGCAGTTCATGGGGGCGCCATAGCAATCAGCCCCAGCATTTT
TRBJ1-1 | - | - | TRBV19 | CASSAQGGVTEAFF | TGTGCCAGTAGTGCACAGGGTGGGGTCACTGAAGCTTTCTTT